The next 6 T cell receptor beta chains were all read from a single sample in a study of blood T cell repertoires in COVID-19. Data came from immunoSEQ multiplex PCR; TCRdb stores just in-frame clones and leaves some out. The table includes roughly 280,000 clones, more than 75% detected once. The sequencing input was peripheral blood. The origin of the receptors is a woman in her sixties or seventies with COVID-19, enrolled during active disease.

This chain connects TRBV6-6 to TRBJ1-5; 7 nucleotides align to TRBD1. V shed 2 bases, J shed 6 bases, and the junction held 7 bases outside the gene matches. The CDR3 totals 15 residues. Germline V gene data show CDR1 as MNHNY and CDR2 as SVGAGI (reference sequence). The CDR3 DNA reads as TGTGCCAGCAGTTACGCGCAGGGGGTCTTTCAGCCCCAGCATTTT. Translated: CASSYAQGVFQPQHF.

CDR3 loop: CASSADLGAEQFF. CDR3 in DNA: TGTGCCAGCAGCGCCGACCTAGGGGCTGAGCAGTTCTTC. This chain joins TRBV6-4 and TRBJ2-1; D might be TRBD1 (5 bases). The CDR3 consists of 13 residues. Trimming removed 6 bases from V and 9 bases from J, with 15 bases in between. Germline V lookup: CDR1 MRHNA, CDR2 SNTAGT.

The table lists this clone with a count of one. The rearrangement uses TRBV28 and TRBJ2-2, with D perhaps matching TRBD1 (5 bases). The CDR3 totals 18 residues. Per the germline V gene, CDR1 is MDHEN and CDR2 is SYDVKM. Trimming took off 6 bases at V and 1 base at J, with 21 bases between the two ends. This CDR3 is CASSPRIYRIVNTGELFF. CDR3 bases: TGTGCCAGCAGCCCTAGGATTTACAGGATCGTGAACACCGGGGAGCTGTTTTTT.

The chain couples TRBV10-1 to TRBJ2-3; 9 bases match TRBD2. This CDR3 spans 17 amino acids. Germline V lookup: CDR1 WNHNN, CDR2 SYGVQD (reference sequence). Losses at the gene ends were 5 bases for V and 0 bases for J; bases not matched to a gene: 9. In nucleotides, the CDR3 is TGCGCCAGCAGTTTCCAGCGGGAGGTCCCTAGCACAGATACGCAGTATTTT. Protein product: CASSFQREVPSTDTQYF.

The chain couples TRBV11-2 to TRBJ1-5, with D unresolved. The germline CDR1 and CDR2 sequences are SGHAT and FQNNGV. Trimming shortened V by 2 bases and J by 4 bases, and 3 bases separated the two germline ends. This CDR3 contains 12 residues. CDR3 DNA sequence: TGTGCCAGCAGCTTACTTAATCAGCCCCAGCATTTT. Amino acids: CASSLLNQPQHF.

As concerns this clone: This same CDR3 is encoded by further DNA sequences in the sample. The CDR3 is CASSQDRGGELFF. CDR3 nucleotides: TGCGCCAGCAGCCAAGACCGGGGCGGGGAGCTGTTTTTT. The rearrangement joins TRBV4-1 to TRBJ2-2; D is possibly TRBD2 (5 bases). Deletions cut 0 bases from V and 7 bases from J, with 6 bases between. Germline assignment: CDR1 MGHRA and CDR2 YSYEKL. The CDR3 runs 13 residues.